The clone carrying this T cell receptor beta chain was counted many times. Germline V gene data show CDR1 as MDHEN and CDR2 as SYDVKM. Trimming removed 3 bases from V and 0 bases from J; junction bases left unmatched: 6. CDR3 length: 16 residues. The source of the sample is a study of regulatory T cells in long-lasting Graves disease. Turning to the study itself: For under 3 months, newly diagnosed Graves' patients had been taking antithyroid drugs.

Time point specified: newly diagnosed GD, antithyroid drugs for less than 3 months. TCR sequences were obtained from RNA taken from PBMCs. Libraries of TCR beta came from iRepertoire HTBI primers plus Arm-PCR of CDR3 regions. TCRdb ran MiXCR on the multiplex PCR reads and lists one entry per CDR3 protein. The sample includes 350,000 to 450,000 distinct CDR3 sequences, over 12% seen only once; the top ten take approximately 7.6%. The data also belong to a second study, concerning T cells in Graves' hyperthyroidism and ophthalmopathy.

The TCR was taken from a woman aged 40 to 49 with Graves disease. The chain uses TRBV28 and TRBJ2-5; 8 bases map to TRBD2. The sample in question was peripheral blood mononuclear cells (PBMCs), obtained at new diagnosis, from a patient treated with antithyroid drugs. CDR3 amino acids: CASSFPTLADQETQYF. The DNA for the CDR3 is TGTGCCAGCAGTTTCCCCACACTAGCGGACCAAGAGACCCAGTACTTC.